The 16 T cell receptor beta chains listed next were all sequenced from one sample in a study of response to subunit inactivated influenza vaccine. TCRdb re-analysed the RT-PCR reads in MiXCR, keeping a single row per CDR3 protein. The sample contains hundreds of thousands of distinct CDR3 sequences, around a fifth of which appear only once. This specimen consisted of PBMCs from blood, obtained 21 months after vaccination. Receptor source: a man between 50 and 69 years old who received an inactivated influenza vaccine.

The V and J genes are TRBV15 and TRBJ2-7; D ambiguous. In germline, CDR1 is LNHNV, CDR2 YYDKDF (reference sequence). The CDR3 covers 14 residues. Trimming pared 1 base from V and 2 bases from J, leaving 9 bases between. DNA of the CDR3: TGTGCCACCAGCAGAGCGGCCCTTACCTACGAGCAGTACTTC. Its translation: CATSRAALTYEQYF.

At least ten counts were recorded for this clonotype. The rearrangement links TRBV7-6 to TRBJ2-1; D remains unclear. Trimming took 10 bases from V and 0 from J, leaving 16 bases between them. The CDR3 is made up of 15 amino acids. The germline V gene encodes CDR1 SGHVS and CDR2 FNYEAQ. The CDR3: CATRKAPNSYNEQFF. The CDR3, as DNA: TGTGCCACCCGGAAGGCGCCGAACTCCTACAATGAGCAGTTCTTC.

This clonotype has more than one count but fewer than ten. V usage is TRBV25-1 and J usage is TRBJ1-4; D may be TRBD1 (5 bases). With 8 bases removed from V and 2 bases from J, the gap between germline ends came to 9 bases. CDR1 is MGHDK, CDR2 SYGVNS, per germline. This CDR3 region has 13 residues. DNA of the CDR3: TGTGCCAGCCGGGGCATCACTAATGAAAAACTGTTTTTT. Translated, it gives CASRGITNEKLFF.

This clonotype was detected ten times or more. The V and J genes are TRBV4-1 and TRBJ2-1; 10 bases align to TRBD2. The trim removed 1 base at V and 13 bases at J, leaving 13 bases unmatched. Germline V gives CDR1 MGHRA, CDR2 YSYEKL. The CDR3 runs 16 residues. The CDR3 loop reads CASSQGSSGGDLLQFF. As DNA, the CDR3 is TGCGCCAGCAGCCAAGGCTCTAGCGGGGGTGACCTCCTTCAGTTCTTC.

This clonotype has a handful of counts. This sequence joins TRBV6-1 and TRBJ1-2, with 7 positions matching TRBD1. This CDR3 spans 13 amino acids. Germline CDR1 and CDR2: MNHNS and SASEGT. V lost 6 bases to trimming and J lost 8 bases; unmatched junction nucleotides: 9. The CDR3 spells CASSNNRGIGYTF. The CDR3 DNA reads TGTGCCAGCAGCAATAACAGGGGTATAGGCTACACCTTC.

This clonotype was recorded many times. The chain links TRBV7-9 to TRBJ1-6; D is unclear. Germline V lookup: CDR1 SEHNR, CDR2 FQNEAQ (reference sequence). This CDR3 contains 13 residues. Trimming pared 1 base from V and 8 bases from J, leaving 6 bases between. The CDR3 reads CASSLGRDSPLHF. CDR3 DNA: TGTGCCAGCAGCTTAGGCCGGGATTCACCCCTCCACTTT.

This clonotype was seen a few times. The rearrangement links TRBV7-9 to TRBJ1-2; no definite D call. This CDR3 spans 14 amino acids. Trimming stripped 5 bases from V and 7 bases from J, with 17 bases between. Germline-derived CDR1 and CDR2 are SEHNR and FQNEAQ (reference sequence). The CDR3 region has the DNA TGTGCCAGCAGCCCTAGCTGGAGGCTCGGTGGCTACACCTTC. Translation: CASSPSWRLGGYTF.

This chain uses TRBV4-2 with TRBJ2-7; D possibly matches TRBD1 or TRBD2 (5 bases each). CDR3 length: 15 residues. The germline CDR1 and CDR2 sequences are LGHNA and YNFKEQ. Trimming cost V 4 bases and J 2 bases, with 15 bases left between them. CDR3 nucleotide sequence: TGTGCCAGCAGCCCGGGACGCATTACCACCTACGAGCAGTACTTC. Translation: CASSPGRITTYEQYF.

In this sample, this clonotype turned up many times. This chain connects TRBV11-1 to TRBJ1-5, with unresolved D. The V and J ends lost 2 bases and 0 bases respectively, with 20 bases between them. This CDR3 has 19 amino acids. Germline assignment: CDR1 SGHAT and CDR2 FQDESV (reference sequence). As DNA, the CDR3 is TGTGCCAGCAGCTTACACACTTACGGACGGGAGAATAGCAATCAGCCCCAGCATTTT. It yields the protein CASSLHTYGRENSNQPQHF.

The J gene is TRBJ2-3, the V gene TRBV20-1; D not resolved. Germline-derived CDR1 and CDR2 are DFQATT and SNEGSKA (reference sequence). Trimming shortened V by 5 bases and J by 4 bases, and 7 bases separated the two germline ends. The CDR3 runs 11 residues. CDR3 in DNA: TGCAGTGCTGGAGCCGCAGATACGCAGTATTTT. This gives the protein CSAGAADTQYF.

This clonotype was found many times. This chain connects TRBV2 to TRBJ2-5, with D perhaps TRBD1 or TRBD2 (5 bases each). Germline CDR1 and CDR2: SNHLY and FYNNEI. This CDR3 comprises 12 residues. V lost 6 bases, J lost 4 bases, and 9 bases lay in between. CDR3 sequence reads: CASSPGRETQYF. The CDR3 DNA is TGTGCCAGCAGCCCAGGGAGAGAGACCCAGTACTTC. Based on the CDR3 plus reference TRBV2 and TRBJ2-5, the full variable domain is EPEVTQTPSHQVTQMGQEVILRCVPISNHLYFYWYRQILGQKVEFLVSFYNNEISEKSEIFDDQFSVERPDGSNFTLKIRSTKLEDSAMYFCASSPGRETQYFGPGTRLLVL.

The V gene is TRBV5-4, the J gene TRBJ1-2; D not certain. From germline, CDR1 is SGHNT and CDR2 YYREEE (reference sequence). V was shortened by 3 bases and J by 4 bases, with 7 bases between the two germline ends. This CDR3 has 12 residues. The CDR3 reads CASSSTSYGYTF. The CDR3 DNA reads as TGTGCCAGCAGCTCAACCTCCTATGGCTACACCTTC.

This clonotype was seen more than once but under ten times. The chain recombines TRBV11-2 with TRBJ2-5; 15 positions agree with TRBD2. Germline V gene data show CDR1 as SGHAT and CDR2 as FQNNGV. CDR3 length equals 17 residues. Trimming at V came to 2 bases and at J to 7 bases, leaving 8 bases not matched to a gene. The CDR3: CASSLKRTSGGEMTQYF. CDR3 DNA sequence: TGTGCCAGCAGCTTAAAAAGGACTAGCGGGGGGGAAATGACCCAGTACTTC.

The CDR3 DNA sequence: TGTGCCAGCAGCTTATCCCCCACGGGGGCAAGCACAGATACGCAGTATTTT. Protein: CASSLSPTGASTDTQYF. The chain is built from TRBV11-2 and TRBJ2-3; D possibly uses TRBD1 or TRBD2 (6 bases each). Germline CDR1 reads SGHAT; CDR2 reads FQNNGV. This CDR3 region has 17 residues. The V and J ends lost 2 bases and 0 bases respectively, with 15 bases between them.

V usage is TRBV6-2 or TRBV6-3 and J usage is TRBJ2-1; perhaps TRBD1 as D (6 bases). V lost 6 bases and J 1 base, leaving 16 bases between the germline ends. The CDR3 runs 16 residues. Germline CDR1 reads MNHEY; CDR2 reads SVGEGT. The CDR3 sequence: CASSPSPRGSYNEQFF. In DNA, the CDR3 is TGTGCCAGCAGCCCATCCCCCAGGGGATCCTACAATGAGCAGTTCTTC.

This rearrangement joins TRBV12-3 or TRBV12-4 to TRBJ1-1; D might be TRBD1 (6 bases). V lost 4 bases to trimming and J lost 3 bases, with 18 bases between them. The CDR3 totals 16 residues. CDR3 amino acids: CASSSPRGAGDTEAFF. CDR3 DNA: TGTGCCAGCAGTTCCCCTCGGGGGGCTGGGGACACTGAAGCTTTCTTT.